The next 21 T cell receptor beta chains were all read from a single sample in a study of blood T cell repertoires in COVID-19. Profiled with immunoSEQ multiplex PCR; TCRdb holds only in-frame clones, not every one. The sample carries around 270,000 clones, roughly 84% recorded once. The sample taken for sequencing was peripheral blood. Source of these receptors: a man aged 55 to 70 with acute or convalescent COVID-19.

This chain links TRBV24-1 with TRBJ2-3; maybe TRBD1 (6 bases). Germline lookup yields CDR1 KGHDR and CDR2 SFDVKD. The CDR3 covers 16 residues. V was clipped by 4 bases and J by 3 bases, with 16 bases between them. CDR3: CATSDPGAWGTDTQYF. CDR3 sequence (DNA): TGTGCCACCAGTGACCCAGGGGCGTGGGGAACAGATACGCAGTATTTT.

The chain couples TRBV6-5 to TRBJ2-7, with 11 bases aligning to TRBD2. This CDR3 region has 14 residues. J gave up 5 bases and V 10 bases, and 10 bases lay outside the gene matches. Germline assignment: CDR1 MNHEY and CDR2 SVGAGI. The CDR3 region is CATRLAGIIDEQYF. CDR3 DNA sequence: TGTGCCACCCGACTAGCGGGGATTATCGACGAGCAGTACTTC.

The CDR3 loop reads CATSRVPGRMNTEAFF. CDR3 sequence (DNA): TGTGCCACCAGCAGAGTTCCAGGGAGGATGAACACTGAAGCTTTCTTT. The chain is built from TRBV15 and TRBJ1-1, with TRBD1 as a possible D gene (5 bases). The CDR3 is 16 residues long. V lost 1 base and J 0 bases, leaving 12 bases between the germline ends. Germline V gene sequence: CDR1 LNHNV, CDR2 YYDKDF (reference sequence).

CDR3 residues: CASSVARASGYHRGNEQFF. DNA of the CDR3: TGTGCCAGCAGCGTAGCTAGAGCGAGCGGCTATCACAGGGGGAATGAGCAGTTCTTC. The V call is TRBV9, the J call TRBJ2-1, with 8 bases identical to TRBD1. Germline V gene sequence: CDR1 SGDLS, CDR2 YYNGEE. The V segment lost 0 bases and the J segment 7 bases; nucleotides outside the gene matches: 18. The CDR3 contains 19 residues.

This clone was seen many times. The chain links TRBV5-1 to TRBJ2-7, with TRBD2 identical over 8 bases. Trimming cost V 0 bases and J 6 bases; bases outside gene matches: 2. This CDR3 contains 13 residues. Germline V gene lookup returns CDR1 SGHRS and CDR2 YFSETQ. CDR3 nucleotides: TGCGCCAGCAGCTTGGGTACTAGCGGCGAGCAGTACTTC. Translation gives CASSLGTSGEQYF.

J is TRBJ2-7 and V is TRBV27; 10 bases are shared with TRBD2. The V gene's germline CDR1 is MNHEY and CDR2 SMNVEV (reference sequence). The CDR3 spans 16 residues. V gave up 0 bases and J gave up 2 bases; unmatched junction bases: 4. CDR3 residues: CASSLSGTSDPYEQYF. CDR3 in DNA: TGTGCCAGCAGTTTATCCGGGACTAGCGACCCCTACGAGCAGTACTTC.

V and J are TRBV5-1 and TRBJ2-7; 11 nucleotides align to TRBD2. The V gene's germline CDR1 is SGHRS and CDR2 YFSETQ. The CDR3 totals 15 residues. J was trimmed by 4 bases and V by 1 base; bases with no gene match: 4. The CDR3 sequence: CASSLTSGSNYEQYF. The CDR3 region has the DNA TGCGCCAGCAGCTTGACTAGCGGGAGTAATTACGAGCAGTACTTC.

The rearrangement uses TRBV3-1 (or the pseudogene TRBV3-2) and TRBJ1-4; a possible D gene is TRBD1 (6 bases). Germline-derived CDR1 and CDR2 are LGHDT and YNNKEL (reference sequence). This CDR3 contains 18 residues. The V gene lost 3 bases and the J gene lost 0 bases, with 17 bases spanning the gap. This CDR3 reads CASSHSGTSLATNEKLFF. CDR3 coding DNA: TGTGCCAGCAGCCATTCCGGGACATCTCTTGCAACTAATGAAAAACTGTTTTTT.

CDR3 in amino acids: CASSLALGSYEQYF. DNA of the CDR3: TGCGCCAGCAGCTTGGCCCTCGGGTCCTACGAGCAGTACTTC. The chain employs TRBV5-1 and TRBJ2-7, with no clear D. V lost 0 bases and J lost 1, with 8 bases in between. The CDR3 spans 14 residues. Germline loops: CDR1 SGHRS, CDR2 YFSETQ.

The chain links TRBV5-6 to TRBJ2-3; TRBD1 agrees at 8 bases. CDR3 length: 17 amino acids. The germline V gene encodes CDR1 SGHDT and CDR2 YYEEEE. Losses at the gene ends were 4 bases for V and 2 bases for J; bases not matched to a gene: 12. The CDR3 protein is CASSPASRGPNTDTQYF. In DNA, the CDR3 is TGTGCCAGCAGCCCGGCCTCCAGGGGGCCCAACACAGATACGCAGTATTTT.

The chain uses TRBV7-9 and TRBJ2-5, with 8 bases aligning to TRBD2. J gave up 3 bases and V 3 bases, and 6 bases lay outside the gene matches. This CDR3 has 15 residues. The germline CDR1 and CDR2 sequences are SEHNR and FQNEAQ (reference sequence). The CDR3 DNA reads TGTGCCAGCAGCTTTTACGGGAGGGCGGAAGAGACCCAGTACTTC. It translates to CASSFYGRAEETQYF.

A remark on this clone: A single base separates this from a much larger clone, so it may be a read error. This chain joins TRBV27 and TRBJ1-1; the D gene is possibly TRBD1 (6 bases). The V end lost 6 bases, the J end lost 1 base, and 9 bases lay between the germline ends. The CDR3 contains 13 residues. Germline CDR1 MNHEY, CDR2 SMNVEV (reference sequence). The CDR3 here is CASSSQGNTEAFF. CDR3 nucleotide sequence: TGTGCCAGCAGCTCACAGGGGAACACTGAAGCTTTCTTT.

The genes are TRBV24-1 and TRBJ2-2, with D possibly matching TRBD1 (6 bases). The CDR3 extends over 13 amino acids. Germline values: CDR1 KGHDR, CDR2 SFDVKD. The ends were cut back, 7 bases at V and 1 base at J, with 6 bases in the middle. CDR3 protein: CATRDRNTGELFF. The CDR3 DNA sequence: TGTGCCACCAGGGACAGGAACACCGGGGAGCTGTTTTTT.

The V gene is TRBV29-1, the J gene TRBJ2-1; 13 positions agree with TRBD2. V was clipped by 0 bases and J by 0 bases; unmatched bases: 2. Germline assignment: CDR1 SQVTM and CDR2 ANQGSEA. The CDR3 is made up of 17 amino acids. The CDR3 region is CSVEDRTSGGSYNEQFF. The CDR3 bases are TGCAGCGTTGAAGACCGGACTAGCGGGGGCTCCTACAATGAGCAGTTCTTC.

The chain links TRBV3-1 (or the pseudogene TRBV3-2) to TRBJ2-7; D uncertain. Germline CDR1 and CDR2: LGHDT and YNNKEL (reference sequence). The germline V and J ends were trimmed by 5 bases and 1 base, with 15 bases remaining between them. This CDR3 has 15 amino acids. The CDR3 DNA follows: TGTGCCAGCAGCACCGAGTTGTCTACGTCCTACGAGCAGTACTTC. This translates into CASSTELSTSYEQYF.

In its sample, this clone was seen once. The chain is built from TRBV25-1 and TRBJ1-3, with D uncertain. V lost 5 bases and J lost 3, with 8 bases in between. CDR1 is MGHDK, CDR2 SYGVNS, per germline. The CDR3 extends over 13 amino acids. The CDR3 loop is CASSPVLGNTIYF. CDR3 bases: TGTGCCAGCAGTCCTGTACTTGGAAACACCATATATTTT.

The chain carries TRBV18 and TRBJ2-5, with TRBD2 matching over 7 bases. The CDR3 sequence is 15 residues long. CDR1 and CDR2 (germline): KGHSH, LQKENI. Trimming removed 1 base from V and 5 bases from J; junction bases left unmatched: 7. CDR3 DNA: TGTGCCAGCTCACCACTGCCGGGAGGAAGGGAGACCCAGTACTTC. It codes for CASSPLPGGRETQYF. Full variable domain (remainder filled in from reference TRBV18 and TRBJ2-5): NAGVMQNPRHLVRRRGQEARLRCSPMKGHSHVYWYRQLPEEGLKFMVYLQKENIIDESGMPKERFSAEFPKEGPSILRIQQVVRGDSAAYFCASSPLPGGRETQYFGPGTRLLVL.

The chain is built from TRBV10-3 and TRBJ2-7; the D gene is possibly TRBD2 (5 bases). The CDR3 length is 14 residues. Trimming removed 0 bases from V and 10 bases from J, with 16 bases in between. Germline V lookup: CDR1 ENHRY, CDR2 SYGVKD. The CDR3 DNA reads as TGTGCCATCAGTGAGTCGACTCAACGTACTAGTCAGTACTTC. This gives the protein CAISESTQRTSQYF.

V usage is TRBV30 and J usage is TRBJ1-3; possible D gene TRBD1, 5 bases. Trimming pared 6 bases from V and 0 bases from J, leaving 15 bases between. From germline, CDR1 is GTSNPN and CDR2 SVGIG (reference sequence). The length of the CDR3 is 15 residues. The CDR3 region has the DNA TGTGCCTGCCTTGGGGGGGTGAGCTCTGGAAACACCATATATTTT. As protein: CACLGGVSSGNTIYF.

CDR3 protein: CAWSAGQGNTIYF. The CDR3 DNA reads as TGTGCCTGGAGTGCGGGACAAGGAAACACCATATATTTT. J is TRBJ1-3 and V is TRBV30; possibly TRBD1 for D (6 bases). The CDR3 loop spans 13 amino acids. The germline V gene has CDR1 GTSNPN and CDR2 SVGIG (reference sequence). The ends were cut back, 1 base at V and 4 bases at J, with 8 bases in the middle.

This rearrangement joins TRBV27 to TRBJ2-3; 12 bases agree with TRBD1. The CDR3 has 15 amino acids. The V and J ends lost 3 bases and 2 bases, in that order; junction bases with no gene match: 0. Germline CDR1 reads MNHEY; CDR2 reads SMNVEV (reference sequence). The CDR3 protein is CASSLGQGATDTQYF. The DNA of the CDR3 is TGTGCCAGCAGTTTGGGACAGGGGGCCACAGATACGCAGTATTTT.